The rows below give T cell receptor beta chains drawn from one sample of a study of CD8 T cells in Susac syndrome. TCRdb re-called the immunoSEQ multiplex PCR reads through MiXCR, storing one row per CDR3 protein. The repertoire holds 160,000 or so distinct CDR3 sequences, with approximately 95% as singletons. The sequencing input was CD4+ T cells from PBMCs. Every receptor here comes from a human donor with Susac syndrome. Each CDR3 is given with its conserved first and last residue. The D gene is left open where the match is weak. The size of a clone is reported for some rows only, either as once, few or many, or as a class for expanded clones.

v_gene	j_gene	abundance	d_gene	CDR3aa	CDR3nt
TRBV6-6	TRBJ2-7	-	TRBD1	CATRKTGGEQYF	TGTGCCACACGAAAAACAGGGGGCGAGCAGTACTTC
TRBV20-1	TRBJ2-1	-	TRBD2	CSAIKYLAGGYNEQFF	TGCAGTGCCATCAAATATTTGGCGGGGGGTTACAATGAGCAGTTCTTC
TRBV3-1	TRBJ1-2	-	TRBD1	CASNFRTGEGYTF	TGTGCCAGCAACTTCAGGACAGGGGAAGGCTACACCTTC
TRBV20-1	TRBJ2-5	once	TRBD1	CSARTTGFAETQYF	TGCAGTGCTAGGACGACAGGGTTTGCGGAGACCCAGTACTTC
TRBV7-8	TRBJ1-1	-	-	CASSLARNRLNTEAFF	TGTGCCAGCAGCTTAGCGAGAAACAGGTTGAACACTGAAGCTTTCTTT
TRBV29-1	TRBJ2-3	once	TRBD2	CSVLKTSGRSTDTQYF	TGCAGCGTTCTTAAGACTAGCGGGCGTAGCACAGATACGCAGTATTTT
TRBV12-3/TRBV12-4	TRBJ2-3	-	TRBD2	CASSLKLAGTSTDTQYF	TGTGCCAGCAGTCTCAAGCTAGCGGGGACTAGCACAGATACGCAGTATTTT
TRBV25-1	TRBJ1-1	-	-	CASSGRGHTEAFF	TGTGCCAGCAGTGGCAGGGGTCACACTGAAGCTTTCTTT
TRBV24-1	TRBJ2-1	-	TRBD2	CATTRASGYNEQFF	TGTGCCACCACCAGGGCTAGCGGCTACAATGAGCAGTTCTTC
TRBV4-1	TRBJ1-2	-	-	CASSPGGALNGYTF	TGCGCCAGCAGCCCCGGGGGGGCTCTCAATGGCTACACCTTC
TRBV4-2	TRBJ1-5	once	-	CASSQEKGSNQPQHF	TGTGCCAGCAGCCAAGAGAAGGGCAGCAATCAGCCCCAGCATTTT
TRBV5-1	TRBJ2-1	-	-	CASSLETVWEQFF	TGCGCCAGCAGCTTGGAAACCGTTTGGGAGCAGTTCTTC
TRBV3-1	TRBJ2-7	-	-	CASSQEAVATYEQYF	TGTGCCAGCAGCCAAGAGGCCGTCGCAACCTACGAGCAGTACTTC
TRBV7-6	TRBJ2-7	-	TRBD1	CASSLRTGPYEQYF	TGTGCCAGCAGCTTAAGGACAGGGCCCTACGAGCAGTACTTC
TRBV5-1	TRBJ2-1	-	-	CASGEGINEQFF	TGCGCCAGCGGAGAAGGAATAAATGAGCAGTTCTTC
TRBV5-1	TRBJ2-3	-	-	CASSFQGSTDTQYF	TGCGCCAGCAGCTTTCAGGGAAGCACAGATACGCAGTATTTT
TRBV4-2	TRBJ2-7	-	-	CASSQALTYEQYF	TGTGCCAGCAGCCAAGCTCTAACCTACGAGCAGTACTTC
TRBV25-1	TRBJ1-5	-	-	CASSEFGSNQPQHF	TGTGCCAGCAGTGAATTCGGTAGCAATCAGCCCCAGCATTTT
TRBV7-3	TRBJ2-7	-	TRBD2	CASSFAGGYEQYF	TGTGCCAGCAGCTTCGCGGGGGGCTACGAGCAGTACTTC
TRBV9	TRBJ2-6	-	-	CASSFAAGANVLTF	TGTGCCAGCAGCTTTGCAGCTGGGGCCAACGTCCTGACTTTC
TRBV29-1	TRBJ1-5	-	TRBD1	CSALTGNQPQHF	TGCAGCGCACTGACAGGGAATCAGCCCCAGCATTTT
TRBV29-1	TRBJ1-5	-	-	CSVRDGGQPQHF	TGCAGCGTCAGGGACGGGGGTCAGCCCCAGCATTTT
TRBV29-1	TRBJ2-5	-	TRBD1	CSVGRQQGALQETQYF	TGCAGCGTTGGGCGTCAACAGGGGGCCCTACAAGAGACCCAGTACTTC
TRBV20-1	TRBJ1-2	-	-	CSALSGGASGNYGYTF	TGCAGTGCCCTTTCGGGGGGGGCGTCGGGAAACTATGGCTACACCTTC
TRBV20-1	TRBJ1-4	-	TRBD1	CSAVATGTNEKLFF	TGCAGTGCTGTAGCGACAGGGACTAATGAAAAACTGTTTTTT
TRBV19	TRBJ1-4	-	-	CASSIGRVNEKLFF	TGTGCCAGTAGTATCGGCAGGGTTAATGAAAAACTGTTTTTT
TRBV7-3	TRBJ1-1	once	TRBD1	CASSSPAGTGTNTEAFF	TGTGCCAGCAGCTCCCCCGCCGGGACAGGGACCAACACTGAAGCTTTCTTT
TRBV25-1	TRBJ1-2	-	TRBD1	CASSAQGAGGYTF	TGTGCCAGCAGTGCACAGGGGGCTGGTGGCTACACCTTC
TRBV3-1	TRBJ2-7	-	TRBD2	CASSQGPAGGPDEQYF	TGTGCCAGCAGCCAAGGGCCAGCGGGGGGACCCGACGAGCAGTACTTC